These T cell receptor beta chains were read from a single sample in a study of cytomegalovirus exposure and HLA in healthy donors. Only in-frame clones appear in the TCRdb table, and some are missing; sequencing was by immunoSEQ multiplex PCR. This sample has around 150,000 clones, with 79% found just once. Sequencing used PBMCs. Source of these receptors: a man in his forties or fifties in good health and CMV-seropositive. CDR3s include the opening cysteine and the closing phenylalanine or tryptophan. The D gene is left open where the match is weak. Where a row states a size, it is once, few, many or the class of an expanded clone; other rows omit it.

V gene,D gene,J gene,clone size,CDR3 DNA,CDR3 protein
TRBV6-1,.,TRBJ2-7,.,TGTGCCAGTTCCTTTGGGAGGAGCTCCTACGAGCAGTACTTC,CASSFGRSSYEQYF
TRBV23-1,TRBD2,TRBJ2-3,once,TGCGCCAGCAGTCCCCCCGGTCGGGGTCGGGGGGACCACGCCGGAGATACGCAGTATTTT,CASSPPGRGRGDHAGDTQYF
TRBV19,TRBD1,TRBJ1-4,.,TGTGCCAGTAGTCATCGGGGACAGGGGGCACTTAATGAAAAACTGTTTTTT,CASSHRGQGALNEKLFF
TRBV30,.,TRBJ2-3,.,TGTGCCTGGACACGTGGTAGACCACGGGATGCGCAGTATTTT,CAWTRGRPRDAQYF
TRBV10-3,TRBD2,TRBJ2-1,once,TGTGCCATCAGTGACCCGGGACTAGCGGAGCAAAGCGGGGGTGAGCAGTTCTTC,CAISDPGLAEQSGGEQFF
TRBV19,TRBD1,TRBJ1-2,few,TGTGCCAGTAGTATAGAAGGGGACAGGGGGACAGGCTACACCTTC,CASSIEGDRGTGYTF
TRBV7-6,.,TRBJ2-7,few,TGTGCCAGCAGCCCAAGGGGGAGAGACCTCTACGAGCAGTACTTC,CASSPRGRDLYEQYF
TRBV11-3,TRBD2,TRBJ2-3,.,TGTGCCAGCAGCAAGGGACTAGCATTGAGTGCAGATACGCAGTATTTT,CASSKGLALSADTQYF
TRBV11-3,TRBD1,TRBJ2-1,few,TGTGCCAGCAGCGGGACACCACAGGGGAATGAGCAGTTCTTC,CASSGTPQGNEQFF
TRBV5-4,TRBD1,TRBJ1-6,few,TGTGCCAGCAGCTCAAGGGGACAGGGATCACCCCTCCACTTT,CASSSRGQGSPLHF
TRBV19,TRBD2,TRBJ2-1,.,TGTGCCAGTAGTATACTAGCGGGAGGGATCGGGAATGAGCAGTTCTTC,CASSILAGGIGNEQFF
TRBV7-9,.,TRBJ2-2,.,TGTTCCAGCAGCTTAGTCCAGGACGGGGAGCTGTTTTTT,CSSSLVQDGELFF
TRBV19,TRBD1,TRBJ2-7,few,TGTGCCAGTAGCCCTTCCCGGGACAGCTACGAGCAGTACTTC,CASSPSRDSYEQYF
TRBV30,.,TRBJ2-2,.,TGTGCCCACAGTAGATCGAACACCGGGGAGCTGTTTTTT,CAHSRSNTGELFF
TRBV5-1,TRBD2,TRBJ2-1,once,TGCGCCAGCAGCTCACTAGCGGGAGGGGGGGATGAGCAGTTCTTC,CASSSLAGGGDEQFF
TRBV7-9,.,TRBJ2-7,.,TGTTCCAGCAGCCTCGGACAGAGGAGCTCCTACGAGCAGTACTTC,CSSSLGQRSSYEQYF
TRBV19,.,TRBJ1-2,.,TGTGCCAGTAGAGAGACTTCTAACTATGGCTACACCTTC,CASRETSNYGYTF
TRBV4-2,TRBD2,TRBJ2-3,.,TGTGCCAGCAGCCAAGTATTCCCTAGCGGGCGCACAGATACGCAGTATTTT,CASSQVFPSGRTDTQYF
TRBV28,TRBD2,TRBJ2-5,.,TGTGCCAGCAACCCCATAGCGGGAGCACGAGAGACCCAGTACTTC,CASNPIAGARETQYF
TRBV6-1,TRBD1,TRBJ1-2,.,TGTGCCAGCAGTGCGGGACAGGTGCTGGGCTACACCTTC,CASSAGQVLGYTF
TRBV27,TRBD1,TRBJ1-5,.,TGTGCCAGCAGTGACCTTAGGGACAGGGGGCACCAGCCCCAGCATTTT,CASSDLRDRGHQPQHF
TRBV21-1,.,TRBJ1-5,.,TGTGCCAGCAGCACCCCCCCGGGACAGCCGACAACGAATCAGCCCCAGCATTTT,CASSTPPGQPTTNQPQHF
TRBV18,TRBD2,TRBJ2-7,.,TGTGCCAGCTCACCCAGCGGGAGCCTCTCCTACGAGCAGTACTTC,CASSPSGSLSYEQYF
TRBV9,.,TRBJ1-2,.,TGTGCCAGCAGCGTAGCTGGTCAGGACTATGGCTACACCTTC,CASSVAGQDYGYTF
TRBV10-3,TRBD1,TRBJ1-4,.,TGTGCCGCCGGGACAGGAGCCAATGAAAAACTGTTTTTT,CAAGTGANEKLFF
TRBV6-1,.,TRBJ2-3,once,TGTGCCAGCAGTGAAAGGGGGGGAGGGGCCCCCGATACGCAGTATTTT,CASSERGGGAPDTQYF
TRBV6-1,.,TRBJ1-2,.,TGTGCCAGCAGTGAACAGGCAACCGCCTATGGCTACACCTTC,CASSEQATAYGYTF
TRBV4-1,.,TRBJ1-2,once,TGCGCCAGCAGCCCGGCGGCGGCCTCAGTAGGCTATGGCTACACCTTC,CASSPAAASVGYGYTF
TRBV13,.,TRBJ2-5,.,TGTGCCAGCAGCTTACAGGAGGGAGAGACCCAGTACTTC,CASSLQEGETQYF
TRBV28,TRBD1,TRBJ1-6,.,TGTGCCAGCAGTTTAGAGACAGGGGGCCTAGTATGGTCACCCCTCCACTTT,CASSLETGGLVWSPLHF
TRBV27,TRBD2,TRBJ2-1,few,TGTGCCAGCAGTTCATGGATTCGGGGGGTTTACAATGAGCAGTTCTTC,CASSSWIRGVYNEQFF
TRBV7-9,TRBD1,TRBJ2-7,.,TGTGCCAGCAGCCTACAGGGGAGCTCCTACGAGCAGTACTTC,CASSLQGSSYEQYF
TRBV9,.,TRBJ2-7,.,TGTGCCAGCAGCGCCGGGGGAACGGGACTCCCCTACGAGCAGTACTTC,CASSAGGTGLPYEQYF
TRBV7-3,TRBD2,TRBJ2-1,.,TGTGCCAGCAGCACAAGCGGGAGCCCCTACAATGAGCAGTTCTTC,CASSTSGSPYNEQFF
TRBV11-3,.,TRBJ2-3,few,TGTGCCAGCAGCTTAGACACAACACCAGATACGCAGTATTTT,CASSLDTTPDTQYF
TRBV5-5,.,TRBJ2-7,.,TGTGCCAGCAGCTTGGAACCCGGGACACCGCCGGTGCAGTACTTC,CASSLEPGTPPVQYF
TRBV7-9,.,TRBJ1-5,.,TGTGCCAGCAGCTCATGGAGAGTGGGGGGGAGCAATCAGCCCCAGCATTTT,CASSSWRVGGSNQPQHF
TRBV6-6,TRBD2,TRBJ2-7,.,TGTGCCAGCAGTTACTCTAGCGGGAGGACCTACGAGCAGTACTTC,CASSYSSGRTYEQYF
TRBV6-6,TRBD1,TRBJ1-4,.,TGTGCCAGCAGTTACCGGGGGACAGGGGATGAAAAACTGTTTTTT,CASSYRGTGDEKLFF
TRBV29-1,TRBD1,TRBJ1-1,once,TGCAGCGTCAAACAGGGGGCTGGCACTGAAGCTTTCTTT,CSVKQGAGTEAFF
TRBV5-1,.,TRBJ1-2,.,TGCGCCAGCAGCGGGGGAGTCGGGTCAGGGGCCAGCTATGGCTACACCTTC,CASSGGVGSGASYGYTF
TRBV15,.,TRBJ1-4,.,TGTGCCACCAGCAGAGAAACAGGGAGAACTAATGAAAAACTGTTTTTT,CATSRETGRTNEKLFF
TRBV7-9,.,TRBJ2-3,.,TGTGCCAGCAGCCCCGCCCCAGGGCGGGGACCCACAGATACGCAGTATTTT,CASSPAPGRGPTDTQYF
TRBV5-1,.,TRBJ2-6,few,TGCGCCAGCAGCTTGGGAGGTTTTCCGGACTCTGGGGCCAACGTCCTGACTTTC,CASSLGGFPDSGANVLTF
TRBV14,TRBD2,TRBJ2-1,.,TGTGCCAGCAGCCAAGCAATAGCGGGAGGCAATGAGCAGTTCTTC,CASSQAIAGGNEQFF
TRBV18,.,TRBJ2-7,.,TGTGCCAGCTCCCTCAGGGGCCAGGAGGACTACGAGCAGTACTTC,CASSLRGQEDYEQYF